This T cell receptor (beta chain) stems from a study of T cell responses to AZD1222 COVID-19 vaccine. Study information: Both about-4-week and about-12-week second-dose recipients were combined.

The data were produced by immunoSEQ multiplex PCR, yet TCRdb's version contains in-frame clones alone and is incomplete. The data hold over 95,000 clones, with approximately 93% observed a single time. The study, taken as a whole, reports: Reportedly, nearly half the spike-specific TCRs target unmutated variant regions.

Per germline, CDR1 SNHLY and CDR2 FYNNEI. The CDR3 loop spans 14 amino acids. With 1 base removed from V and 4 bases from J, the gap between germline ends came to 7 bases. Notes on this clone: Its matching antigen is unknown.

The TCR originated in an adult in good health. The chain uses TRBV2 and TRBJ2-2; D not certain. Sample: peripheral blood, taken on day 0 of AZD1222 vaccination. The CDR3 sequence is CASSEGVITGELFF. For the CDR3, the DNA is TGTGCCAGCAGTGAAGGAGTCATCACCGGGGAGCTGTTTTTT.